These T cell receptor beta chains were read from a single sample in a study of CD8+ T cells in alopecia areata. Only in-frame clones appear in the TCRdb table, and some are missing; sequencing was by immunoSEQ multiplex PCR. The sample holds 150,000 or so clones, roughly 64% seen once. The source was CD4+ T cells sorted from blood, collected at week 0. Receptors originate from a human donor with alopecia areata. CDR3s include the opening cysteine and the closing phenylalanine or tryptophan. Each record gives: CDR3 length, D gene, clone size, J gene, V gene, CDR3 protein, CDR3 DNA. The D gene is left open where the match is weak. Some rows have no size entry. The others give once, few or many, or a class for an expanded clone.

cdr3_length: 16; d_call: .; clone_size: .; j_call: TRBJ1-6; v_call: TRBV18; cdr3_aa: CASSPGAPSGNSPLHF; cdr3_nt: TGTGCCAGCTCACCAGGAGCACCGTCCGGTAATTCACCCCTCCACTTT
cdr3_length: 14; d_call: TRBD1; clone_size: .; j_call: TRBJ2-1; v_call: TRBV5-5; cdr3_aa: CASRSSPGTGGQFF; cdr3_nt: TGTGCCAGCAGGTCCAGCCCCGGGACAGGGGGGCAGTTCTTC
cdr3_length: 13; d_call: .; clone_size: .; j_call: TRBJ1-1; v_call: TRBV29-1; cdr3_aa: CSVEVSARTEAFF; cdr3_nt: TGCAGCGTTGAAGTATCAGCACGCACTGAAGCTTTCTTT
cdr3_length: 14; d_call: .; clone_size: few; j_call: TRBJ1-6; v_call: TRBV27; cdr3_aa: CASSSSRVNSPLHF; cdr3_nt: TGTGCCAGCAGCTCAAGTCGGGTGAATTCACCCCTCCACTTT
cdr3_length: 17; d_call: .; clone_size: .; j_call: TRBJ2-6; v_call: TRBV7-9; cdr3_aa: CASSFITQSSGANVLTF; cdr3_nt: TGTGCCAGCAGCTTCATCACCCAGAGCTCTGGGGCCAACGTCCTGACTTTC
cdr3_length: 16; d_call: .; clone_size: .; j_call: TRBJ2-3; v_call: TRBV7-9; cdr3_aa: CASSLMAWGSTDTQYF; cdr3_nt: TGTGCCAGCAGCCTGATGGCCTGGGGTAGCACAGATACGCAGTATTTT
cdr3_length: 14; d_call: .; clone_size: .; j_call: TRBJ2-3; v_call: TRBV28; cdr3_aa: CASSSVLGTDTQYF; cdr3_nt: TGTGCCAGCAGTTCTGTACTCGGCACAGATACGCAGTATTTT
cdr3_length: 15; d_call: TRBD1; clone_size: .; j_call: TRBJ1-1; v_call: TRBV7-9; cdr3_aa: CASSGQGAMNTEAFF; cdr3_nt: TGTGCCAGCAGCGGACAGGGGGCAATGAACACTGAAGCTTTCTTT
cdr3_length: 14; d_call: TRBD1; clone_size: .; j_call: TRBJ2-3; v_call: TRBV6-1; cdr3_aa: CAARKEQGTDTQYF; cdr3_nt: TGTGCCGCCAGAAAGGAACAGGGGACAGATACGCAGTATTTT
cdr3_length: 13; d_call: .; clone_size: few; j_call: TRBJ2-1; v_call: TRBV29-1; cdr3_aa: CSSTRRPYNEQFF; cdr3_nt: TGCAGCTCCACAAGGAGGCCTTACAATGAGCAGTTCTTC
cdr3_length: 16; d_call: TRBD1; clone_size: .; j_call: TRBJ2-5; v_call: TRBV29-1; cdr3_aa: CSVEDLWGQRQETQYF; cdr3_nt: TGCAGCGTTGAAGATCTGTGGGGACAGCGACAAGAGACCCAGTACTTC
cdr3_length: 14; d_call: .; clone_size: .; j_call: TRBJ1-2; v_call: TRBV19; cdr3_aa: CASSSGTLNYGYTF; cdr3_nt: TGTGCCAGTAGTTCCGGGACACTTAACTATGGCTACACCTTC
cdr3_length: 13; d_call: .; clone_size: .; j_call: TRBJ1-1; v_call: TRBV25-1; cdr3_aa: CASSDGGSTEAFF; cdr3_nt: TGTGCCAGCAGTGACGGGGGCAGTACTGAAGCTTTCTTT
cdr3_length: 14; d_call: .; clone_size: .; j_call: TRBJ2-5; v_call: TRBV5-1; cdr3_aa: CASSLNTYRETQYF; cdr3_nt: TGCGCCAGCAGCCTCAACACCTACCGAGAGACCCAGTACTTC
cdr3_length: 15; d_call: TRBD2; clone_size: once; j_call: TRBJ2-7; v_call: TRBV30; cdr3_aa: CAWRLTSGGRYEQYF; cdr3_nt: TGTGCCTGGAGGCTCACTAGCGGGGGCAGGTACGAGCAGTACTTC
cdr3_length: 15; d_call: TRBD1; clone_size: .; j_call: TRBJ2-2; v_call: TRBV5-1; cdr3_aa: CASSPDRVGTGELFF; cdr3_nt: TGCGCCAGCAGCCCGGACAGGGTGGGGACCGGGGAGCTGTTTTTT